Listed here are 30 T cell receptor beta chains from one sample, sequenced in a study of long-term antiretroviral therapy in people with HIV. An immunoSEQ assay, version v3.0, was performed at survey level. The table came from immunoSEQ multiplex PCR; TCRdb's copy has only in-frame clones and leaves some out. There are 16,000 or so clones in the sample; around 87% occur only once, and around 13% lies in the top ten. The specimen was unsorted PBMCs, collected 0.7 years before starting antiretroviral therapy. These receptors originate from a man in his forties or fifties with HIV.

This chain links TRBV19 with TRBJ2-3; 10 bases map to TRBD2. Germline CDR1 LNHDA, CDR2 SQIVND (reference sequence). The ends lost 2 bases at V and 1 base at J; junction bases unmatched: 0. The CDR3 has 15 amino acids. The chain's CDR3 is CASSILAGGTDTQYF. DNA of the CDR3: TGTGCCAGTAGTATACTAGCGGGAGGCACAGATACGCAGTATTTT. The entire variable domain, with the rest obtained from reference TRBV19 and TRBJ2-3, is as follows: DGGITQSPKYLFRKEGQNVTLSCEQNLNHDAMYWYRQDPGQGLRLIYYSQIVNDFQKGDIAEGYSVSREKKESFPLTVTSAQKNPTAFYLCASSILAGGTDTQYFGPGTRLTVL.

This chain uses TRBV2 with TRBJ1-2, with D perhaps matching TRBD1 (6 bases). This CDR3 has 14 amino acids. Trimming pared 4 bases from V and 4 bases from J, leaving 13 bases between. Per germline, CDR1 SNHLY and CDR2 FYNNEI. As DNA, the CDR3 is TGTGCCAGCAGTGTAAACAGGGAGCCCTATGGCTACACCTTC. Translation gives CASSVNREPYGYTF.

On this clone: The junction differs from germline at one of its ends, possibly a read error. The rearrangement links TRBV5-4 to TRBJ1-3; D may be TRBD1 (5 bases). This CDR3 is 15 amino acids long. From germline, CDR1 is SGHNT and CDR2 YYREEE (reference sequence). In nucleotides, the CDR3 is TGTGCCAGCAGCTTGGACAGGCTGACTGGAAACATCATATATTTT. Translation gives CASSLDRLTGNIIYF.

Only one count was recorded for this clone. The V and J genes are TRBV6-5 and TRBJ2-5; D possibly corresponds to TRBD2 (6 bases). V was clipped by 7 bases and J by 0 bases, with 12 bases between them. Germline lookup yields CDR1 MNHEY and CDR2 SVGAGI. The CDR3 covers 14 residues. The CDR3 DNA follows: TGTGCCAGCACCAAGCGGGCCTACCAAGAGACCCAGTACTTC. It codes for CASTKRAYQETQYF.

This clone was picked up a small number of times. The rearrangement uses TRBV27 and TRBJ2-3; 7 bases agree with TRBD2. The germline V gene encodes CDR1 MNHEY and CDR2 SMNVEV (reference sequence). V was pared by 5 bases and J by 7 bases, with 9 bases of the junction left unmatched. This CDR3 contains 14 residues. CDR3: CASSLAAAPYTQYF. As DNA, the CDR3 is TGTGCCAGCAGTCTAGCGGCTGCACCGTATACGCAGTATTTT.

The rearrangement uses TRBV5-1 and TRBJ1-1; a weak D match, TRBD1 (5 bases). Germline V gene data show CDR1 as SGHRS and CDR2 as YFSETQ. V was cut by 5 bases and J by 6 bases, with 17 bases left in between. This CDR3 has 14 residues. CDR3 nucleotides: TGCGCCAGCAGGACGAAAGCCGGGGGGTCTGAAGCTTTCTTT. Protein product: CASRTKAGGSEAFF.

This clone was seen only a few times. The CDR3 sequence: CASSLDPGSSYEQYF. The CDR3 bases are TGCGCCAGCAGCTTGGATCCCGGTAGCTCCTACGAGCAGTACTTC. The chain has TRBV5-1 and TRBJ2-7, with unresolved D. Germline values: CDR1 SGHRS, CDR2 YFSETQ. The length of the CDR3 is 15 residues. Trimming removed 0 bases from V and 0 bases from J, with 10 bases in between. Combining the CDR3 with reference TRBV5-1 and TRBJ2-7 gives the whole variable domain KAGVTQTPRYLIKTRGQQVTLSCSPISGHRSVSWYQQTPGQGLQFLFEYFSETQRNKGNFPGRFSGRQFSNSRSEMNVSTLELGDSALYLCASSLDPGSSYEQYFGPGTRLTVT.

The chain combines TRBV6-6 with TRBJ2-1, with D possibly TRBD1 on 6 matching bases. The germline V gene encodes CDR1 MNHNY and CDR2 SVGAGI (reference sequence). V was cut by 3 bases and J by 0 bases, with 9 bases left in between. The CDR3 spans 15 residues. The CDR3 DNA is TGTGCCAGCAGTTATTCACAGGGCTCCTACAATGAGCAGTTCTTC. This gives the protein CASSYSQGSYNEQFF.

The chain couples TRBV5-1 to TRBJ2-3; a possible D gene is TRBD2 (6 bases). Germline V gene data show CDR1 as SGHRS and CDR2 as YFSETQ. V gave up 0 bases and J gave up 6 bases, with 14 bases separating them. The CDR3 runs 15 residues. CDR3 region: CASSLDGGVWDTQYF. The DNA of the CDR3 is TGCGCCAGCAGCTTGGATGGCGGGGTATGGGATACGCAGTATTTT. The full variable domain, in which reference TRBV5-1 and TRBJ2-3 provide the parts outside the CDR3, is KAGVTQTPRYLIKTRGQQVTLSCSPISGHRSVSWYQQTPGQGLQFLFEYFSETQRNKGNFPGRFSGRQFSNSRSEMNVSTLELGDSALYLCASSLDGGVWDTQYFGPGTRLTVL.

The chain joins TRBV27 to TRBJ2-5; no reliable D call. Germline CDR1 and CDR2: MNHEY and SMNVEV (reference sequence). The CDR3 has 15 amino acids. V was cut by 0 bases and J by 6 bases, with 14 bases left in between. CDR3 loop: CASSLSGSSVQTQYF. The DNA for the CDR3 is TGTGCCAGCAGTTTATCTGGCAGCTCGGTTCAGACCCAGTACTTC.

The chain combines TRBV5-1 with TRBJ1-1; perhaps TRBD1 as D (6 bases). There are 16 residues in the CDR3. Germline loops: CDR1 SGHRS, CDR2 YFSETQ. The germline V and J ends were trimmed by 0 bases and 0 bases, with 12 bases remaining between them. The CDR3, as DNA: TGCGCCAGCAGCTTGGGACGGGGGGCGATGAACACTGAAGCTTTCTTT. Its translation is CASSLGRGAMNTEAFF.

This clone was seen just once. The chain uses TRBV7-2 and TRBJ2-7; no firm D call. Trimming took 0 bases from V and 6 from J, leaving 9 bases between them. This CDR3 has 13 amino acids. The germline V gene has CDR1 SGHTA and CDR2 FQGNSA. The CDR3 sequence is CASSLADFSEQYF. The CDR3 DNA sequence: TGTGCCAGCAGCTTAGCCGATTTTAGCGAGCAGTACTTC.

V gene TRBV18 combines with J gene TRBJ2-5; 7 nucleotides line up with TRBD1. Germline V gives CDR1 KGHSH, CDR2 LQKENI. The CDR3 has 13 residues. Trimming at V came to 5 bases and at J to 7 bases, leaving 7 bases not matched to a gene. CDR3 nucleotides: TGTGCCAGCTCAGCGCAGGGGGACGCGACCCAGTACTTC. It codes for CASSAQGDATQYF.

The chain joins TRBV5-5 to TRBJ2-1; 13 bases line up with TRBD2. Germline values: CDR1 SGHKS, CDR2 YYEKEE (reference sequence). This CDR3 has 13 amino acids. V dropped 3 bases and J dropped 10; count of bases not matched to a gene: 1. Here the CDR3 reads CASSWGLAGEQFF. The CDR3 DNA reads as TGTGCCAGCAGCTGGGGACTAGCGGGGGAGCAGTTCTTC. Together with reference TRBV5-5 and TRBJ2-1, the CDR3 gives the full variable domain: DAGVTQSPTHLIKTRGQQVTLRCSPISGHKSVSWYQQVLGQGPQFIFQYYEKEERGRGNFPDRFSARQFPNYSSELNVNALLLGDSALYLCASSWGLAGEQFFGPGTRLTVL.

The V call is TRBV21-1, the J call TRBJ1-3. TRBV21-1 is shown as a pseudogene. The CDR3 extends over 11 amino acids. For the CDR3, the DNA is TGTGCCAGCAGCAAAGAAAACACCATATATTTT. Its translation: CASSKENTIYF.

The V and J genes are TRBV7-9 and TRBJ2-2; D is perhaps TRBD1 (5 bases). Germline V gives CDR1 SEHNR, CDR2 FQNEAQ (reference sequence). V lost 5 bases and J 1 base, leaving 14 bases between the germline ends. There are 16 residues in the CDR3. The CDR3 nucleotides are TGTGCCAGCAGCCCCACGACAGAGTTGAACACCGGGGAGCTGTTTTTT. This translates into CASSPTTELNTGELFF.

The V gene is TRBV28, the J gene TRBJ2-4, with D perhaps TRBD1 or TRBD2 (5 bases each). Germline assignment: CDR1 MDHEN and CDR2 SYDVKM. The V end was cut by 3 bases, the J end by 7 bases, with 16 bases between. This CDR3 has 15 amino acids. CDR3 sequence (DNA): TGTGCCAGCAGTTTGGCTAGGGACCCTCGGAACATTCAGTACTTC. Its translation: CASSLARDPRNIQYF. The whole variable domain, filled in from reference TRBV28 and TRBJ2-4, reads DVKVTQSSRYLVKRTGEKVFLECVQDMDHENMFWYRQDPGLGLRLIYFSYDVKMKEKGDIPEGYSVSREKKERFSLILESASTNQTSMYLCASSLARDPRNIQYFGAGTRLSVL.

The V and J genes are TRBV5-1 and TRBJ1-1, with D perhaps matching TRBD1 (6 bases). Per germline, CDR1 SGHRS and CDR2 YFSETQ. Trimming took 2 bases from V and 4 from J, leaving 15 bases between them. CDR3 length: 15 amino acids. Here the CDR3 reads CASSFGGPGRTEAFF. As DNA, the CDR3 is TGCGCCAGCAGCTTTGGGGGCCCCGGGCGCACTGAAGCTTTCTTT.

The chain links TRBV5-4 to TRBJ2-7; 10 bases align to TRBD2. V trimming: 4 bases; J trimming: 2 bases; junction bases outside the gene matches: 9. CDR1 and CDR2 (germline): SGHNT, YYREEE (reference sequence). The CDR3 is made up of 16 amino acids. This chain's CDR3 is CASSPRTSGLTYEQYF. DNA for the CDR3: TGTGCCAGCAGCCCTCGGACTAGCGGTCTTACCTACGAGCAGTACTTC. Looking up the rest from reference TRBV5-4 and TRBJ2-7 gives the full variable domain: ETGVTQSPTHLIKTRGQQVTLRCSSQSGHNTVSWYQQALGQGPQFIFQYYREEENGRGNFPPRFSGLQFPNYSSELNVNALELDDSALYLCASSPRTSGLTYEQYFGPGTRLTVT.

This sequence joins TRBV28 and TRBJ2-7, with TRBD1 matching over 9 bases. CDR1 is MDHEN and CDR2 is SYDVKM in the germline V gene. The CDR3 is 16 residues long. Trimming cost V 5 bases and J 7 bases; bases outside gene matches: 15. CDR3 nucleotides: TGTGCCAGCAGTCCTGCAGGTGGACAGGGGAATCTGGAGCAGTACTTC. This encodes CASSPAGGQGNLEQYF.

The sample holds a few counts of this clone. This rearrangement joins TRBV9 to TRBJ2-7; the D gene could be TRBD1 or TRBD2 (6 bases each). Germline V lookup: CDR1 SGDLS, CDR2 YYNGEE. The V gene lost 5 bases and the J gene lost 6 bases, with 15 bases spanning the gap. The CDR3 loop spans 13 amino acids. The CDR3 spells CASSRGVAGEQYF. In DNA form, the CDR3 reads TGTGCCAGCAGTAGGGGGGTTGCGGGCGAGCAGTACTTC.

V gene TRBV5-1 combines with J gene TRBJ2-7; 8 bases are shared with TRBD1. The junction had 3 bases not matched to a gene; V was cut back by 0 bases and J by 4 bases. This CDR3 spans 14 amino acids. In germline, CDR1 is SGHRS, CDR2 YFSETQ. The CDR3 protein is CASSLDRGEYEQYF. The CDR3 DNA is TGCGCCAGCAGCTTGGACAGGGGGGAATACGAGCAGTACTTC.

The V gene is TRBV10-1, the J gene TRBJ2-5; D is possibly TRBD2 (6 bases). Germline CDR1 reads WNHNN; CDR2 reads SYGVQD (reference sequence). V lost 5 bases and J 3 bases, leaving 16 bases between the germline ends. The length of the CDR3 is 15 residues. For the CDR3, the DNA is TGCGCCAGCAGTAGAATAGCGGAAACAAAAGAGACCCAGTACTTC. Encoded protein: CASSRIAETKETQYF.

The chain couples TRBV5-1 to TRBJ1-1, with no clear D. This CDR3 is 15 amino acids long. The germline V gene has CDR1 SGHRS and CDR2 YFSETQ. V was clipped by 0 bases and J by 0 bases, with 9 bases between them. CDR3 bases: TGCGCCAGCAGCTTGGATGTGGGTGTGAACACTGAAGCTTTCTTT. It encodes CASSLDVGVNTEAFF.

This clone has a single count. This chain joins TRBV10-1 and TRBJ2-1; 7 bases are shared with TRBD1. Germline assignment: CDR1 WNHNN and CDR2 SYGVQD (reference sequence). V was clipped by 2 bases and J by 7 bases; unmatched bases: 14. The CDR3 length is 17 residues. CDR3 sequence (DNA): TGCGCCAGCAGTGAGGGGGTCGAGGGGGCCAAGTTGAATGAGCAGTTCTTC. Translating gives CASSEGVEGAKLNEQFF.

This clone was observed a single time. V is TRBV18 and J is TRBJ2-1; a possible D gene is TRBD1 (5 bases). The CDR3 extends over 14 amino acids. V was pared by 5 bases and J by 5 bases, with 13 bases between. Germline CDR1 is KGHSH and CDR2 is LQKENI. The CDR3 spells CASSLGRVDNEQFF. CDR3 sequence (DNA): TGTGCCAGCTCATTGGGCAGGGTGGACAATGAGCAGTTCTTC.

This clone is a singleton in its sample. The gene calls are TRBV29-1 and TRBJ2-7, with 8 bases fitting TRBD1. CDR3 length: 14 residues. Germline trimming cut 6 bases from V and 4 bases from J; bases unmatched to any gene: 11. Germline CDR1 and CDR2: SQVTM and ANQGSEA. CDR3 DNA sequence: TGCAGCGTCACCGGAACAGGGGGTTCGTACGAGCAGTACTTC. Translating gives CSVTGTGGSYEQYF.

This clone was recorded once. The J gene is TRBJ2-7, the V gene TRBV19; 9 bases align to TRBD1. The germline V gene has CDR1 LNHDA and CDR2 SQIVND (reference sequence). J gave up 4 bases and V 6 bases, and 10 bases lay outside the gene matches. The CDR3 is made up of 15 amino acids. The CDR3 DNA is TGTGCCAGTAGCGGTCCGGGACAGGGATATTACGAGCAGTACTTC. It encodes CASSGPGQGYYEQYF.

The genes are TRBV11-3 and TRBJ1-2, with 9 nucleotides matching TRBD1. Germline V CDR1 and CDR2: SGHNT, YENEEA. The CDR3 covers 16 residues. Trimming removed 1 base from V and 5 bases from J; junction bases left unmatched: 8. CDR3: CASSLAPGQGPYGYTF. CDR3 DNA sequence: TGTGCCAGCAGCTTAGCTCCGGGACAGGGACCATATGGCTACACCTTC. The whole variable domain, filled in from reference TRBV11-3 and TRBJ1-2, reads EAGVVQSPRYKIIEKKQPVAFWCNPISGHNTLYWYLQNLGQGPELLIRYENEEAVDDSQLPKDRFSAERLKGVDSTLKIQPAELGDSAVYLCASSLAPGQGPYGYTFGSGTRLTVV.

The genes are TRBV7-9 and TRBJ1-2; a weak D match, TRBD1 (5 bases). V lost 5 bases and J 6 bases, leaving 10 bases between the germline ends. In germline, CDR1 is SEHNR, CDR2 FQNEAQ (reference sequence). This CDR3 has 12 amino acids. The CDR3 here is CASSLRGDGYTF. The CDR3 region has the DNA TGTGCCAGCAGCCTTAGAGGGGATGGCTACACCTTC.